This TCR beta chain was identified in a study of blood T cell repertoires in COVID-19. This clone was counted a single time. The protocol was immunoSEQ multiplex PCR, while the TCRdb copy is restricted to in-frame clones and leaves out a portion. The sample includes approximately 150,000 clones, 70% to 80% of them seen just once. The receptor's source is a man over 45 with acute or convalescent COVID-19. Sequences were obtained from peripheral blood.

The CDR3 sequence is CSASFTGGLAGGAVSYNEQFF. The CDR3 coding sequence is TGCAGTGCTAGTTTTACGGGAGGACTAGCGGGGGGAGCCGTCTCCTACAATGAGCAGTTCTTC. This chain joins TRBV20-1 and TRBJ2-1; 14 positions agree with TRBD2. This CDR3 is 21 amino acids long. Germline trimming cut 3 bases from V and 0 bases from J; bases unmatched to any gene: 16. Germline V gene sequence: CDR1 DFQATT, CDR2 SNEGSKA (reference sequence).